The clone carrying this TCR beta chain is a singleton in its sample. This specimen belongs to a study of T cell changes during pregnancy in multiple sclerosis. Germline V gives CDR1 MNHEY, CDR2 SVGAGI. The V and J ends lost 6 bases and 4 bases, in that order; junction bases with no gene match: 7. The CDR3 totals 14 residues. Measured with immunoSEQ multiplex PCR; TCRdb has only the in-frame clones, and not every one. The table lists roughly 120,000 clones, approximately 93% of them singletons, with roughly 6% in the top ten. The source material was peripheral blood, sampled before pregnancy. The source is a female donor with multiple sclerosis, enrolled in a pregnancy study. V usage is TRBV6-5 and J usage is TRBJ1-1; 8 positions agree with TRBD1. This CDR3 is CASSRTGSVTEAFF. CDR3 sequence (DNA): TGTGCCAGCAGCCGGACAGGGAGTGTCACTGAAGCTTTCTTT.